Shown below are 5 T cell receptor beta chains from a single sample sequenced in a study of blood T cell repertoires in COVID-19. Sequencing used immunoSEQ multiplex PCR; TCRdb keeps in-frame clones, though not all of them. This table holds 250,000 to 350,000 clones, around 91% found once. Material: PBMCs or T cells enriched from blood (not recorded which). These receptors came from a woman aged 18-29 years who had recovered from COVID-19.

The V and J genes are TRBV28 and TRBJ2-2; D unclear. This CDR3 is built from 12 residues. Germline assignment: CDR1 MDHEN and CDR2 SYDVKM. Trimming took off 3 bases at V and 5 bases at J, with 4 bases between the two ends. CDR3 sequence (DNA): TGTGCCAGCAGTTTTTCGACCGGGGAGCTGTTTTTT. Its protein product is CASSFSTGELFF. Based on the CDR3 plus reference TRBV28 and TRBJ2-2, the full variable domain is DVKVTQSSRYLVKRTGEKVFLECVQDMDHENMFWYRQDPGLGLRLIYFSYDVKMKEKGDIPEGYSVSREKKERFSLILESASTNQTSMYLCASSFSTGELFFGEGSRLTVL.

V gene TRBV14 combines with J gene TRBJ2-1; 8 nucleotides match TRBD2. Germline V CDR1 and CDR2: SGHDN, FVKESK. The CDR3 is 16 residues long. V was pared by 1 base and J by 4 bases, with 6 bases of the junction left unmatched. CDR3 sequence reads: CASSQGWVAGYNEQFF. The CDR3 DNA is TGTGCCAGCAGCCAAGGATGGGTAGCGGGGTACAATGAGCAGTTCTTC.

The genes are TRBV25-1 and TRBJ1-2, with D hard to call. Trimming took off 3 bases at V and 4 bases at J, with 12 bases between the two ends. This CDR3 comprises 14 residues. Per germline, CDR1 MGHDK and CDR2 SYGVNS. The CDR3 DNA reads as TGTGCCAGCAGTGAGTTCAGGTGGTCCTATGGCTACACCTTC. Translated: CASSEFRWSYGYTF.

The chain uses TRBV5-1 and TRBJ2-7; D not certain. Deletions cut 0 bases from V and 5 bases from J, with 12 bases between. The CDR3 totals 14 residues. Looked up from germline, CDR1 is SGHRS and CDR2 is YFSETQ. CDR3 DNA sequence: TGCGCCAGCAGCTTGGCCGGGTCCGCGGACGAGCAGTACTTC. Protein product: CASSLAGSADEQYF.

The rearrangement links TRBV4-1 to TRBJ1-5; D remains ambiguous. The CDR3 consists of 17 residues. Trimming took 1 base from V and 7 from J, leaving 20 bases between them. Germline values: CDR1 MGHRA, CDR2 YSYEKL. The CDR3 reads CASSQVIQSGGRQPQHF. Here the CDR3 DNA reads TGCGCCAGCAGCCAAGTCATTCAATCGGGAGGCCGCCAGCCCCAGCATTTT.